Listed here is a single T cell receptor (beta chain). The antigen remains undetermined. Amplification used 60 Vbeta primers and 13 Jbeta primers. TCRdb's copy holds only in-frame clones and misses some; the assay was immunoSEQ multiplex PCR. The sample consists of about 190,000 clones, around 87% of them appearing once. The data were obtained in a study of cytomegalovirus exposure and HLA in healthy donors. Study observations and caveats: Some TCR beta chains (roughly 150 of them) were listed as cytomegalovirus-associated.

This CDR3 has 15 residues. With 1 base clipped from V and 7 bases from J, the junction kept 7 bases outside the gene matches. Per germline, CDR1 SGHVS and CDR2 FNYEAQ. Though probably carrying unrecorded immune exposures, donors were nominally healthy at sampling. Sequenced sample: PBMCs. The sequence came from a boy between 2 and 10 years old in good health and CMV-seronegative. V usage is TRBV7-6 and J usage is TRBJ2-1; 7 bases are shared with TRBD2. The DNA of the CDR3 is TGTGCCAGCAGCTTAGAAGCGGGAAGTAGGAATGAGCAGTTCTTC. Translated, it gives CASSLEAGSRNEQFF.